Sequencing of this T cell receptor beta chain was carried out in a study of cytomegalovirus exposure and HLA in healthy donors. Findings and caveats of the study: No immune exposure information besides CMV serostatus was available.

V was clipped by 8 bases and J by 6 bases, with 14 bases between them. Germline V gene data show CDR1 as LNHNV and CDR2 as YYDKDF (reference sequence). This CDR3 is built from 13 residues. PCR employed 60 Vbeta and 13 Jbeta primers. TCRdb's copy holds only in-frame clones and misses some; the assay was immunoSEQ multiplex PCR. Of about 100,000 clones detected, approximately 70% appear once; the ten largest clones hold 3.5% to 4%. Comments on this clone: Its cognate antigen is unknown.

The chain recombines TRBV15 with TRBJ2-1; TRBD2 is a possible D gene (5 bases). The origin of this receptor is a man aged 30 to 39 in good health and CMV-seropositive. Sequenced: PBMCs. The CDR3 reads CATLPGSGNEQFF. The CDR3 DNA follows: TGTGCCACCTTACCGGGATCGGGCAATGAGCAGTTCTTC. Looking up the rest from reference TRBV15 and TRBJ2-1 gives the full variable domain: DAMVIQNPRYQVTQFGKPVTLSCSQTLNHNVMYWYQQKSSQAPKLLFHYYDKDFNNEADTPDNFQSRRPNTSFCFLDIRSPGLGDTAMYLCATLPGSGNEQFFGPGTRLTVL.